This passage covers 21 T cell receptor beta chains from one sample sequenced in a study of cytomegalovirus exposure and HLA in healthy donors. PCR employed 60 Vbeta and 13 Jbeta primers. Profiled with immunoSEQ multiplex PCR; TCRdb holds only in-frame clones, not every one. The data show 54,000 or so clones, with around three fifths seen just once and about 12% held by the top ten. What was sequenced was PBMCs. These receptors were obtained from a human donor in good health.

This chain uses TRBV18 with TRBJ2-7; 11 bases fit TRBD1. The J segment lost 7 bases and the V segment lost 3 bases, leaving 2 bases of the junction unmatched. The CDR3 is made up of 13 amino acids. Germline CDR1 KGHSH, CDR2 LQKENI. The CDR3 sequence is CASSPGTGGEQYF. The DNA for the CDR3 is TGTGCCAGCTCACCCGGGACAGGGGGAGAGCAGTACTTC.

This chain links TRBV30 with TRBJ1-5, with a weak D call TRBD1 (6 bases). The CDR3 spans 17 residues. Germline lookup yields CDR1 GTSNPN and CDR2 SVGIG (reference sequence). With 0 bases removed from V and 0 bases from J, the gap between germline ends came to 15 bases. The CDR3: CAWSVPAGGLSNQPQHF. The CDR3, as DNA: TGTGCCTGGAGTGTACCAGCGGGGGGCCTTAGCAATCAGCCCCAGCATTTT.

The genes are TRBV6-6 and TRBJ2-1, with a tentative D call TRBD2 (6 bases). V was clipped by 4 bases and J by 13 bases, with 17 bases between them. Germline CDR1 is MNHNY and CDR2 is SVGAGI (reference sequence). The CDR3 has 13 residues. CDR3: CASSSLRDSTQFF. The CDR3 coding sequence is TGTGCCAGCAGTTCGCTTAGGGACTCAACCCAGTTCTTC.

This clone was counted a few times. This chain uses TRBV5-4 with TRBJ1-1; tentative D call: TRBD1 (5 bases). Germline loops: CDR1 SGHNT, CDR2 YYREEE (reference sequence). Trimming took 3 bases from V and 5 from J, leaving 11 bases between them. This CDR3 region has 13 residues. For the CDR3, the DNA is TGTGCCAGCAGCTGGACGGGGGAAACTGAAGCTTTCTTT. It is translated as CASSWTGETEAFF. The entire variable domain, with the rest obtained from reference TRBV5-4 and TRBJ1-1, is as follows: ETGVTQSPTHLIKTRGQQVTLRCSSQSGHNTVSWYQQALGQGPQFIFQYYREEENGRGNFPPRFSGLQFPNYSSELNVNALELDDSALYLCASSWTGETEAFFGQGTRLTVV.

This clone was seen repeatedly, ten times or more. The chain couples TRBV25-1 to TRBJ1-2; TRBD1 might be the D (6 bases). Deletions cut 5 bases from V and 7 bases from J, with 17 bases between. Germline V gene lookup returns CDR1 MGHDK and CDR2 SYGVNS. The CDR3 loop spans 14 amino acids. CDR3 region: CASSRSAGVLGYTF. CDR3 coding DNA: TGTGCCAGCAGTAGATCTGCAGGGGTTCTTGGCTACACCTTC.

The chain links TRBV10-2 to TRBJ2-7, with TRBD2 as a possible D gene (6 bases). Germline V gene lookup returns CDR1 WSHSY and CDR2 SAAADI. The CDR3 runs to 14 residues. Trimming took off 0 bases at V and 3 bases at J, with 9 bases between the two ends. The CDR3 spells CASSESDGGYEQYF. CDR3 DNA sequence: TGCGCCAGCAGTGAGTCGGACGGGGGCTACGAGCAGTACTTC.

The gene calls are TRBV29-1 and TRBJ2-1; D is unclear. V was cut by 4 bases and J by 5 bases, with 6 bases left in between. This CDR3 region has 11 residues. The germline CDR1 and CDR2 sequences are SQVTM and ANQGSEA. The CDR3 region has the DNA TGCAGCGTTGTGGAGAACAATGAGCAGTTCTTC. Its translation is CSVVENNEQFF.

DNA of the CDR3: TGCAGCGTGAGTACGGGAGTAAACACCGGGGAGCTGTTTTTT. Protein sequence: CSVSTGVNTGELFF. This sequence joins TRBV29-1 and TRBJ2-2, with D tentatively TRBD2 (6 bases). The CDR3 length is 14 residues. Trimming shortened V by 6 bases and J by 2 bases, and 13 bases separated the two germline ends. The V gene's germline CDR1 is SQVTM and CDR2 ANQGSEA.

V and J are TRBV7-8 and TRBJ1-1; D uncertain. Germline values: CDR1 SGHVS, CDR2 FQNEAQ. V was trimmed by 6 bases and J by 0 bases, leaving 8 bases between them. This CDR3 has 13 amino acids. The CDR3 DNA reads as TGTGCCAGCAGTATGAGGGTGAACACTGAAGCTTTCTTT. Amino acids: CASSMRVNTEAFF.

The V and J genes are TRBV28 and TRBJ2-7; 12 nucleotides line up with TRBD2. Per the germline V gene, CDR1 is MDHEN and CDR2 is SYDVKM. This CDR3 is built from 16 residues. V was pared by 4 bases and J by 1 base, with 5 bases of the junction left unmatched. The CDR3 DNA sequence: TGTGCCAGCAGTTCTAGCGGGGGGGCCGAATCCTACGAGCAGTACTTC. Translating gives CASSSSGGAESYEQYF.

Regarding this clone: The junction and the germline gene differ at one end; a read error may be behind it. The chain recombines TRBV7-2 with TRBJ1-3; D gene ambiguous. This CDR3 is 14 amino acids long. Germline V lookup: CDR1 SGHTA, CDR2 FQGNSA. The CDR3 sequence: CASSLGHSGDTIYF. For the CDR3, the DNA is TGTGCCAGCAGCTTAGGCCACTCTGGAGACACCATATATTTT.

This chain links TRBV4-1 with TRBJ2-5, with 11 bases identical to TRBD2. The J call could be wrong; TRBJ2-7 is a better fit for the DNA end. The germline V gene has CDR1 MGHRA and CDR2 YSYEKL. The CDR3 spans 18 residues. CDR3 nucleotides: TGCGCCAGCAGCCAAGGTCTAGCGGGGGGCATTCGGGTCTACGAGCAGTACTTC. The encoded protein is CASSQGLAGGIRVYEQYF.

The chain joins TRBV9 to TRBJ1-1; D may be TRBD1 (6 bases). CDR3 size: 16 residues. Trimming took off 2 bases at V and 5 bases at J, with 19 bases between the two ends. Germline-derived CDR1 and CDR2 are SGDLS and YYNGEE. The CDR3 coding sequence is TGTGCCAGCAGCGTCGTTTATGGGGGGGGGCTAACTGAAGCTTTCTTT. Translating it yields CASSVVYGGGLTEAFF.

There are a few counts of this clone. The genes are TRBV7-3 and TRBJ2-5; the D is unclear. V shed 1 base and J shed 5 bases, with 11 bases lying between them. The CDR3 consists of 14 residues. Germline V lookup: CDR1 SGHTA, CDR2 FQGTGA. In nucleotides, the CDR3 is TGTGCCAGCAGCTTAAGTGGCTCCTCGGAGACCCAGTACTTC. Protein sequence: CASSLSGSSETQYF.

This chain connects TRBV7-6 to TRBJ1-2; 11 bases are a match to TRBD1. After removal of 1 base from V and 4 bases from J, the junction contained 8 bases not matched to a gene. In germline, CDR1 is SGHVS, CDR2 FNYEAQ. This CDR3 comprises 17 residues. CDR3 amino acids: CASSLGGTGGGLYGYTF. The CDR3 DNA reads TGTGCCAGCAGCTTAGGAGGGACAGGGGGAGGCCTCTATGGCTACACCTTC.

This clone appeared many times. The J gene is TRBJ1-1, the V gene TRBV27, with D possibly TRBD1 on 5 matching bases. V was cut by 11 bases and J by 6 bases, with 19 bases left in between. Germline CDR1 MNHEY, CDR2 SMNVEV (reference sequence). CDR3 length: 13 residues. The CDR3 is CAVRAGGYPEAFF. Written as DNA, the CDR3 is TGTGCCGTCCGGGCGGGGGGGTACCCTGAAGCTTTCTTT.

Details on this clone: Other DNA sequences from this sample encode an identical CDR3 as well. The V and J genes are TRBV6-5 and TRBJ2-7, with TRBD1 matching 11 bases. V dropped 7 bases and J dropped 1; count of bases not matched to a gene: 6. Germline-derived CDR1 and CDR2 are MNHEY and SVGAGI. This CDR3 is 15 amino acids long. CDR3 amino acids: CASTPGTGGSYEQYF. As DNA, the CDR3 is TGTGCCAGCACCCCGGGGACAGGGGGGTCCTACGAGCAGTACTTC.

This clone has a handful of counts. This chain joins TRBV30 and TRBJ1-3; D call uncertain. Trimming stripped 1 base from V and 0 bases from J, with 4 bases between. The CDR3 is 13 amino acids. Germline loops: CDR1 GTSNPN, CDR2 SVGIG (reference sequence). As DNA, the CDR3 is TGTGCCTGGAGTGGGGCCTCTGGAAACACCATATATTTT. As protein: CAWSGASGNTIYF. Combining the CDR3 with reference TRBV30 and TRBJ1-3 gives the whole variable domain SQTIHQWPATLVQPVGSPLSLECTVEGTSNPNLYWYRQAAGRGLQLLFYSVGIGQISSEVPQNLSASRPQDRQFILSSKKLLLSDSGFYLCAWSGASGNTIYFGEGSWLTVV.

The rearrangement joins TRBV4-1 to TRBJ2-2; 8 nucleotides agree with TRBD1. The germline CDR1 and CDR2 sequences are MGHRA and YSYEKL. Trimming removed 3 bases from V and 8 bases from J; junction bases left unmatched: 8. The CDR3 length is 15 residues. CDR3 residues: CASSQGTGVGGELFF. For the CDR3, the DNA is TGCGCCAGCAGCCAGGGGACAGGAGTTGGTGGGGAGCTGTTTTTT.

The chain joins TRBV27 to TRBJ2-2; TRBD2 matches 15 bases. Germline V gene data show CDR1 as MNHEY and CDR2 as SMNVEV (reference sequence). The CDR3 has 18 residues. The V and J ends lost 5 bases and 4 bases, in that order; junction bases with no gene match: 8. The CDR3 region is CASSPSGLAGGPTGELFF. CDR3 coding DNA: TGTGCCAGCAGTCCCTCGGGACTAGCGGGGGGCCCCACCGGGGAGCTGTTTTTT.

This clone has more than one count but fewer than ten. The CDR3 DNA reads TGTGCCAGCAGTTACGACTACAGGGGGGCTAACTATGGCTACACCTTC. Amino acid sequence: CASSYDYRGANYGYTF. The chain carries TRBV6-5 and TRBJ1-2; TRBD1 matches 8 bases. This CDR3 is 16 amino acids long. Germline V gives CDR1 MNHEY, CDR2 SVGAGI. The V and J ends lost 2 bases and 0 bases, in that order; junction bases with no gene match: 5.